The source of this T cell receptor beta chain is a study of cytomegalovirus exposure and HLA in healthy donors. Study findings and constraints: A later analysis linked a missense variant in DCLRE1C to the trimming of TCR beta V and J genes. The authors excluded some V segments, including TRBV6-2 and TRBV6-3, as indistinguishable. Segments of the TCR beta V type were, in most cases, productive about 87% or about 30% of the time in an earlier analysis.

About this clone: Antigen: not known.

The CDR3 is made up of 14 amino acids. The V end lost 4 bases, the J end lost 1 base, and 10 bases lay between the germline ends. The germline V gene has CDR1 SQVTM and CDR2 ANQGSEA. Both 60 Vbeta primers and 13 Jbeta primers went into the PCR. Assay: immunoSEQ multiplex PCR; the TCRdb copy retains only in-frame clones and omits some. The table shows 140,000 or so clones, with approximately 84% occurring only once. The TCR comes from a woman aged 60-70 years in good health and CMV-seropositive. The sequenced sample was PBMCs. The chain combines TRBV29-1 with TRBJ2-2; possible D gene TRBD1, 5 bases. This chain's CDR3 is CSVGGVMNTGELFF. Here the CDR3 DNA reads TGCAGCGTTGGGGGCGTGATGAACACCGGGGAGCTGTTTTTT.